This is a list of T cell receptor beta chains from one sample in a study of T cell responses to AZD1222 COVID-19 vaccine. The data were produced by immunoSEQ multiplex PCR, yet TCRdb's version contains in-frame clones alone and is incomplete. The sample has 100,000 to 150,000 clones; more than 70% are singletons. The source material was peripheral blood, sampled 28 days after the second AZD1222 dose. These receptors came from an adult who received the AZD1222 COVID-19 vaccine. CDR3s include the opening cysteine and the closing phenylalanine or tryptophan. Each record gives: J gene, D gene, clone size, V gene, CDR3 protein, CDR3 DNA. The D gene is left open where the match is weak. Size is omitted from some rows. Given values are once, few, many or a class for expanded clones.

>TRBJ1-3|TRBD1|.|TRBV10-3
CATKRDRDGNTIYF
TGTGCCACAAAGAGGGACAGGGATGGAAACACCATATATTTT
>TRBJ1-1|TRBD1|few|TRBV28
CASSNPPGGNTEAFF
TGTGCCAGCAGTAATCCCCCAGGGGGGAACACTGAAGCTTTCTTT
>TRBJ1-1|.|.|TRBV9
CASSVGQDTEAFF
TGTGCCAGCAGCGTAGGACAGGACACTGAAGCTTTCTTT
>TRBJ1-1|TRBD1|.|TRBV7-9
CASSPGTGGSTEAFF
TGTGCCAGCAGCCCGGGCACAGGGGGATCAACTGAAGCTTTCTTT
>TRBJ1-2|.|.|TRBV24-1
CATSDLNGAHYGYTF
TGTGCCACCAGTGATTTGAACGGAGCCCACTATGGCTACACCTTC
>TRBJ1-6|TRBD1|.|TRBV5-1
CASSWGTGGASDSPLHF
TGCGCCAGCAGCTGGGGGACAGGGGGCGCTTCTGATTCACCCCTCCACTTT
>TRBJ1-1|.|.|TRBV27
CASSLEVGAEAFF
TGTGCCAGCAGTTTAGAGGTGGGAGCTGAAGCTTTCTTT
>TRBJ1-1|.|.|TRBV3-1/TRBV3-2
CASSQSDQDTEAFF
TGTGCCAGCAGCCAGTCCGATCAGGACACTGAAGCTTTCTTT
>TRBJ2-5|.|.|TRBV5-5
CASSLELRGGQETQYF
TGTGCCAGCAGCTTGGAGCTCAGGGGGGGACAAGAGACCCAGTACTTC
>TRBJ2-7|.|.|TRBV4-1
CASSQGGTGTYPYEQYF
TGCGCCAGCAGCCAAGGGGGGACCGGGACCTACCCCTACGAGCAGTACTTC
>TRBJ1-2|.|.|TRBV7-2
CASSLTFLDYGYTF
TGTGCCAGCAGCTTGACCTTCCTTGACTATGGCTACACCTTC
>TRBJ1-4|.|.|TRBV19
CASSIFFRGRGEKLFF
TGTGCCAGTAGTATATTCTTCAGGGGAAGGGGAGAAAAACTGTTTTTT
>TRBJ2-6|.|.|TRBV21-1
CASSKAYGQLSSGANVLTF
TGTGCCAGCAGCAAAGCGTATGGACAGCTTTCCTCTGGGGCCAACGTCCTGACTTTC
>TRBJ2-5|.|.|TRBV6-5
CASSGYGETQYF
TGTGCCAGCAGCGGCTACGGGGAGACCCAGTACTTC
>TRBJ2-5|TRBD1|.|TRBV4-3
CASSQTGQQETQYF
TGCGCCAGCAGCCAGACGGGACAGCAAGAGACCCAGTACTTC
>TRBJ2-2|TRBD2|.|TRBV10-3
CAIKPSGETGELFF
TGTGCCATCAAGCCTAGCGGAGAAACCGGGGAGCTGTTTTTT
>TRBJ1-5|.|.|TRBV6-5
CASSYGSSGNQPQHF
TGTGCCAGCAGTTACGGTAGCAGCGGCAATCAGCCCCAGCATTTT
>TRBJ1-1|.|few|TRBV5-5
CASSLLLREGTEAFF
TGTGCCAGCAGCTTGTTGTTGCGGGAAGGCACTGAAGCTTTCTTT
>TRBJ1-1|TRBD1|.|TRBV6-5
CASSYTQGARNTEAFF
TGTGCCAGCAGTTACACACAGGGGGCGCGGAACACTGAAGCTTTCTTT
>TRBJ2-7|.|.|TRBV6-6
CASSDGGGGIYEQYF
TGTGCCAGCAGCGACGGTGGGGGGGGCATATACGAGCAGTACTTC
>TRBJ2-3|.|few|TRBV10-3
CAISESGAENTQYF
TGTGCCATCAGTGAGTCGGGGGCGGAAAATACGCAGTATTTT
>TRBJ1-5|TRBD1|few|TRBV7-8
CASSPFGPGQGNQPQHF
TGTGCCAGCAGCCCGTTCGGTCCGGGACAGGGCAATCAGCCCCAGCATTTT
>TRBJ2-2|TRBD1|.|TRBV5-1
CASTFGQGTTGELFF
TGCGCCAGCACCTTCGGACAGGGTACCACCGGGGAGCTGTTTTTT
>TRBJ2-4|TRBD2|.|TRBV5-4
CASSSDGRGNDIQYF
TGTGCCAGCAGCTCGGACGGGAGGGGGAATGACATTCAGTACTTC
>TRBJ2-4|.|.|TRBV9
CASSVAGIGKNIQYF
TGTGCCAGCAGCGTAGCAGGGATAGGCAAAAACATTCAGTACTTC
>TRBJ2-7|.|.|TRBV7-2
CASSQMAGLGTYEQYF
TGTGCCAGCAGTCAGATGGCAGGGCTAGGGACCTACGAGCAGTACTTC
>TRBJ2-7|TRBD1|.|TRBV7-9
CASSPSTGLSYEQYF
TGTGCCAGCAGCCCCTCGACAGGGCTCTCCTACGAGCAGTACTTC
>TRBJ1-1|TRBD1|.|TRBV4-2
CASSQILGTGPFRAFF
TGTGCCAGCAGCCAAATCTTAGGGACAGGCCCCTTCCGGGCTTTCTTT
>TRBJ2-1|.|once|TRBV6-4
CASSPYEVGYNEQFF
TGTGCCAGCAGTCCCTATGAGGTGGGCTACAATGAGCAGTTCTTC
>TRBJ1-1|.|.|TRBV11-2
CASSPVRTQGTEAFF
TGTGCCAGCAGCCCCGTCCGGACTCAGGGCACTGAAGCTTTCTTT
>TRBJ1-5|.|.|TRBV6-2/TRBV6-3
CASSPYLPGGLTNQPQHF
TGTGCCAGCAGTCCCTATCTTCCTGGCGGACTTACGAATCAGCCCCAGCATTTT
>TRBJ1-3|TRBD1|.|TRBV5-1
CASSFGQGDNTIYF
TGCGCCAGCAGCTTCGGACAGGGGGATAACACCATATATTTT
>TRBJ2-3|.|.|TRBV28
CASSRLATVTDTQYF
TGTGCCAGCAGTCGCCTAGCGACTGTCACAGATACGCAGTATTTT
>TRBJ1-3|.|.|TRBV19
CASKLQVEDTIYF
TGTGCCAGTAAGTTACAGGTCGAAGACACCATATATTTT
>TRBJ1-2|TRBD1|few|TRBV10-3
CAISDSDRGLQNYGYTF
TGTGCCATCAGTGACTCGGACAGGGGTTTGCAAAACTATGGCTACACCTTC
>TRBJ1-1|.|once|TRBV20-1
CSARNTEAFF
TGCAGTGCGCGGAACACTGAAGCTTTCTTT
>TRBJ2-7|TRBD1|.|TRBV5-1
CASSPDRLKEQYF
TGCGCCAGCAGCCCGGACAGGTTGAAAGAGCAGTACTTC
>TRBJ2-7|.|.|TRBV5-1
CASSLYFGGNYEQYF
TGCGCCAGCAGCCTGTACTTCGGGGGTAACTACGAGCAGTACTTC
>TRBJ2-7|TRBD1|.|TRBV28
CASSGTATYEQYF
TGTGCCAGCAGTGGGACAGCGACCTACGAGCAGTACTTC
>TRBJ2-1|.|.|TRBV5-1
CASSYPRDKYNEQFF
TGCGCCAGCAGCTATCCCCGGGACAAGTACAATGAGCAGTTCTTC
>TRBJ2-5|.|.|TRBV6-5
CASSPRGGTETQYF
TGTGCCAGCAGTCCTCGTGGGGGGACAGAGACCCAGTACTTC
>TRBJ2-5|.|.|TRBV6-5
CASSSRETQYF
TGTGCCAGCAGCTCCCGAGAGACCCAGTACTTC
>TRBJ2-7|TRBD2|.|TRBV4-3
CASSQLAGATGYEQYF
TGCGCCAGCAGCCAACTAGCGGGGGCGACCGGCTACGAGCAGTACTTC
>TRBJ2-1|.|.|TRBV30
CAWSSSAGTGSSYNEQFF
TGTGCCTGGAGTTCGTCGGCCGGGACGGGCAGCTCCTACAATGAGCAGTTCTTC
>TRBJ1-6|.|once|TRBV30
CAWSADQRGSPLHF
TGTGCCTGGAGTGCGGACCAACGGGGGTCACCCCTCCACTTT
>TRBJ1-4|.|.|TRBV5-1
CASSLEEATNEKLFF
TGCGCCAGCAGCTTGGAAGAGGCCACTAATGAAAAACTGTTTTTT
>TRBJ2-1|TRBD2|few|TRBV7-2
CASSLVSSGGADEQFF
TGTGCCAGCAGCTTAGTATCTAGCGGGGGGGCAGATGAGCAGTTCTTC
>TRBJ2-2|.|.|TRBV24-1
CATSDSAQVNTGELFF
TGTGCCACCAGTGACTCGGCTCAGGTGAACACCGGGGAGCTGTTTTTT
>TRBJ1-1|.|.|TRBV4-1
CASSQTGNTEAFF
TGCGCCAGCAGCCAGACAGGGAACACTGAAGCTTTCTTT